This T cell receptor beta chain was captured by sequencing in a study of blood T cell repertoires in COVID-19. Overall study context: Collection of acute and convalescent COVID-19 samples took place in the United States, Italy and Spain. In each case, the material was cDNA or gDNA derived from T cells, B-cell-depleted T cells, or PBMCs.

The length of the CDR3 is 16 residues. The germline CDR1 and CDR2 sequences are SGHRS and YFSETQ. With 0 bases clipped from V and 4 bases from J, the junction kept 4 bases outside the gene matches. Per the study methods: Amplification with reference gene primers provided the estimates of nucleated cell counts. Generated by immunoSEQ multiplex PCR, the TCRdb table keeps only in-frame clones and is missing some. V, J and clone size reflect that table, while D and trimming were determined from the DNA. Counted here are fewer than 150,000 clones, around 85% occurring once; the ten biggest clones make up under 3%.

The sequenced material came from peripheral blood. This TCR was sampled from a man aged 50 or older with acute or convalescent COVID-19. V usage is TRBV5-1 and J usage is TRBJ2-3, with 11 bases that match TRBD2. Here the CDR3 reads CASSLGLAGGSDTQYF. CDR3 bases: TGCGCCAGCAGCTTGGGCCTAGCGGGGGGTTCAGATACGCAGTATTTT.